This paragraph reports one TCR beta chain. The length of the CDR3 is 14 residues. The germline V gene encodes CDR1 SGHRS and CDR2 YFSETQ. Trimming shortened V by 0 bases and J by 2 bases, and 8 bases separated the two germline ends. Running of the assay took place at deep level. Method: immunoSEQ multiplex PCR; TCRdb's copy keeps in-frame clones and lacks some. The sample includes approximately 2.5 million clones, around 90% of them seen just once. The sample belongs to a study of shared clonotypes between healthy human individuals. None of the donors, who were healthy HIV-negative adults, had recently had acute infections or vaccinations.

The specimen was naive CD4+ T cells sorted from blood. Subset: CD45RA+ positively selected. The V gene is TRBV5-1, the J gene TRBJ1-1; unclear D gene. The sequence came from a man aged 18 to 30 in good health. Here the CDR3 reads CASSLDGYNTEAFF. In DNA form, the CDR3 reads TGCGCCAGCAGCTTGGATGGCTATAACACTGAAGCTTTCTTT.